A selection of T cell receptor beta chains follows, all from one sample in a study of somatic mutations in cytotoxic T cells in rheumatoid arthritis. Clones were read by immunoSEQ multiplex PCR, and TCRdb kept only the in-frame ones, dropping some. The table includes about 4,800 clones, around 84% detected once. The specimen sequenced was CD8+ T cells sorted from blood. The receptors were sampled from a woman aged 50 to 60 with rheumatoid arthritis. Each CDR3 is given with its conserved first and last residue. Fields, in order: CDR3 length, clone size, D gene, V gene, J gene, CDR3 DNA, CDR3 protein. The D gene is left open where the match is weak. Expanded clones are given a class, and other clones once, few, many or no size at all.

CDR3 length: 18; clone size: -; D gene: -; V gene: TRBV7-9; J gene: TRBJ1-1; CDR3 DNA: TGTGCCAGCAGCCAAACTAGGGCGGGGGATTTCGCGGACACTGAAGCTTTCTTT; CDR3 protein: CASSQTRAGDFADTEAFF
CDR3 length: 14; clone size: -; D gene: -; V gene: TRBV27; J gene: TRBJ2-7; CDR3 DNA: TGTGCCAGCAGTTTAATTGCGGGGTCCTACGAGCAGTACTTC; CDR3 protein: CASSLIAGSYEQYF
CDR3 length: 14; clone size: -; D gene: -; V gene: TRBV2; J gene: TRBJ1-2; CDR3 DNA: TGTGCCAGCAGTGAAGCGCCCTTCAGGGGTGGCTACACCTTC; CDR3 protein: CASSEAPFRGGYTF
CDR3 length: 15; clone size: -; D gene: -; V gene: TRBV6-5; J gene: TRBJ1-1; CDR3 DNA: TGTGCCAGCAGTTACTCGTTACAGGGAGTCACTGAAGCTTTCTTT; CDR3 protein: CASSYSLQGVTEAFF
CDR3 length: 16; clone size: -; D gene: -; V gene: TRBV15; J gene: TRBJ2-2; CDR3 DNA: TGTGCCACCAGCAGACCGCGACCAGGGTACACCGGGGAGCTGTTTTTT; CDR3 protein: CATSRPRPGYTGELFF
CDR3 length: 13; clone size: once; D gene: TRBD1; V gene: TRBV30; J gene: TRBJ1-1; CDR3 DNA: TGTGCCTGGACAGGGGGATACAACACTGAAGCTTCCTTT; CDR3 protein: CAWTGGYNTEASF
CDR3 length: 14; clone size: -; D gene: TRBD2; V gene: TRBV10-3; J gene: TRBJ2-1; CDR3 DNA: TGTGCCATCAGTGAGCGGGAGGGGTTGAATGAGCAGTTCTTC; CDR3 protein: CAISEREGLNEQFF
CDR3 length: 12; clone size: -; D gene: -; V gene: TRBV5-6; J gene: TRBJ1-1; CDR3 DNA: TGTGCCAGCAGCTTAGGGGACACTGAAGCTTTCTTT; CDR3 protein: CASSLGDTEAFF
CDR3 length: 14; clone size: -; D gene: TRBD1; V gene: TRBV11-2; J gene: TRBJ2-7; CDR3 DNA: TGTGCCAGCAGCGCGGGGACAGGGGGTTTCGAGCAGTACTTC; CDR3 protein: CASSAGTGGFEQYF
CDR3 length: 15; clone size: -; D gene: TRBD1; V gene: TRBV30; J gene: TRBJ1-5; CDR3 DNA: TGTGCCTGGAGTGTACGGACAGGACTCTTACGGCCCCAGCATTTT; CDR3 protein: CAWSVRTGLLRPQHF
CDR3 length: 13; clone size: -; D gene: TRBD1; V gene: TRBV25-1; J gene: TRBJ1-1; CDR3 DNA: TGTGCCAGCACAGACAGGGAATGGACTGAAGCTTTCTTT; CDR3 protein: CASTDREWTEAFF
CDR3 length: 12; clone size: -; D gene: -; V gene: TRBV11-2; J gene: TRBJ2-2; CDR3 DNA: TGTGCCAGCAGCCCCGACACCGGGGAGCTGTTTTTT; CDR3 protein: CASSPDTGELFF
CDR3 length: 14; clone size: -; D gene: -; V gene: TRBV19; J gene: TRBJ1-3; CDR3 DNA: TGTGCCAGTCGGGAGGGAGCCTCTGGAAACACCATATATTTT; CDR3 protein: CASREGASGNTIYF
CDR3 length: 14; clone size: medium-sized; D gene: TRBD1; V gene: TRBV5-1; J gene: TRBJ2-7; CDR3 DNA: TGCGCCAGCATATCGGGACAGGGGGCCCGCGAGCAGTACTTC; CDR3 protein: CASISGQGAREQYF
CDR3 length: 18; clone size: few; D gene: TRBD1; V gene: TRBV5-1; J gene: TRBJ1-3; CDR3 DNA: TGCGCCAGCAGCTTGCGAAGTTGGGACCAGGGGGCTGGAAACACCATATATTTT; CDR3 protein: CASSLRSWDQGAGNTIYF
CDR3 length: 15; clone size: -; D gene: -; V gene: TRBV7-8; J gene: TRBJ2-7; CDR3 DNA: TGTGCCAGCAGCGGAAGCGGGTTGGGGGTGGTCGAGCAGTACTTC; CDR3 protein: CASSGSGLGVVEQYF
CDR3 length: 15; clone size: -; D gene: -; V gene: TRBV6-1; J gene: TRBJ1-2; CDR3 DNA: TGTGCCAGCAGTGATGAGAGGGCCACCTACTATGGCTACACCTTC; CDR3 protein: CASSDERATYYGYTF
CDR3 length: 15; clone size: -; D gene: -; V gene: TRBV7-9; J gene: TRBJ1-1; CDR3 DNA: TGTGCCTCCAAGGGCGGGGGATTTATGAACACTGAAGCTTTCTTT; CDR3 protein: CASKGGGFMNTEAFF
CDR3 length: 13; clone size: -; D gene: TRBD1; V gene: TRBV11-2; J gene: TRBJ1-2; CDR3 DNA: TGTGCCAGCAGCCTCGGGACAGGGGACGGCTACACCTTC; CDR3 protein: CASSLGTGDGYTF
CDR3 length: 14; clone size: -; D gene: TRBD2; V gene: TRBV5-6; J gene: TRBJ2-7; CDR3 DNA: TGTGCCAGCAGCTTGGTAGGGACTAGGCACGAGCAGTACTTC; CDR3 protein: CASSLVGTRHEQYF
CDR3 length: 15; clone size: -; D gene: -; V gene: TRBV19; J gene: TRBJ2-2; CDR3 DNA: TGTGCCAGTAGTTTCGGGACGGCGGGAACCGGGGAGCTGTTTTTT; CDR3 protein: CASSFGTAGTGELFF
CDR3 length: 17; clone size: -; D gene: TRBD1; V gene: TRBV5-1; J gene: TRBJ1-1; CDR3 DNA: TGCGCCAGCAGCCAGCAGAGGACAGGGGGCGAGAGCACTGAAGCTTTCTTT; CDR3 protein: CASSQQRTGGESTEAFF
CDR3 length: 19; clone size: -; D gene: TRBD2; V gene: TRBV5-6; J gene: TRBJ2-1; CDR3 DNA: TGTGCCAGCAGCCCGGAGGGTCGAGCGGGGGGGCCATCCTACAATGAGCAGTTCTTC; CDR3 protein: CASSPEGRAGGPSYNEQFF
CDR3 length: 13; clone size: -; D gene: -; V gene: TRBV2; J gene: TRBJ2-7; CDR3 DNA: TGTGCCAGCAGTCCACAGACAAGCTACGAGCAGTACTTC; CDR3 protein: CASSPQTSYEQYF
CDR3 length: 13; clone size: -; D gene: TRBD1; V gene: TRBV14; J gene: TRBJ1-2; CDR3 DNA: TGTGCCAGCAGCCAAGCAGGGGGCTATGGCTACACCTTC; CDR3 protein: CASSQAGGYGYTF
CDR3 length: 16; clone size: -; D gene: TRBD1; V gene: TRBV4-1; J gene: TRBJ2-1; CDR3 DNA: TGCGCCAGCAGCCCGAGGGACAGACCTCCCTACAATGAGCAGTTCTTC; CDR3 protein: CASSPRDRPPYNEQFF
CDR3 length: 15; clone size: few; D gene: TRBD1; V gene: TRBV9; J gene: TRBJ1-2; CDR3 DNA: TGTGCCAGCAGCGTAGCGGTACAGGGGGCTGGTGGCTACACCTTC; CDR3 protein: CASSVAVQGAGGYTF
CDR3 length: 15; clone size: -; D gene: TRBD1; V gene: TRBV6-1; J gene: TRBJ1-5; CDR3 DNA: TGTGCCAGCAGTGTCTCGGGGACAGGGAATCAGCCCCAGCATTTT; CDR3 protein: CASSVSGTGNQPQHF
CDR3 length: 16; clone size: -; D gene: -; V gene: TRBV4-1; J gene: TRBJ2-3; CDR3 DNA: TGCGCCAGCAGCCAAGTCACCGGGACAAACACAGATACGCAGTATTTT; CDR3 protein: CASSQVTGTNTDTQYF
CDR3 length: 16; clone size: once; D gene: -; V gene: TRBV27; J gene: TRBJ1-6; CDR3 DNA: TGTGCCAGCAGTTTATCCGCCTTTGGAGGGTTTTCCCCCCTCCACTTT; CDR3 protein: CASSLSAFGGFSPLHF
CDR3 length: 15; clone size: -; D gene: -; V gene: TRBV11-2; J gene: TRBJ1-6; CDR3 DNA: TGTGCCAGCAGCTCCCCAGGTTTCTATAATTCCCCCCTCCACTTT; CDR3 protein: CASSSPGFYNSPLHF
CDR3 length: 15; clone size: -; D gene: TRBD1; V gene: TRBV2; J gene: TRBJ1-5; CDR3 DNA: TGTGCCAGCAGTGAAGAGGGACAGGGACGTCAGCCCCAGCATTTT; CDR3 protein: CASSEEGQGRQPQHF
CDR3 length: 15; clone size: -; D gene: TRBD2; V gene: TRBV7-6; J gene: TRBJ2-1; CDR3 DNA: TGTGCCAGCAGCTTCGCAGCGGGGGTTTACAATGAGCAGTTCTTC; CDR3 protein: CASSFAAGVYNEQFF
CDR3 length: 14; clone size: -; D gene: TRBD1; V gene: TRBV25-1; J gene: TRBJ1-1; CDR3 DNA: TGTGCCAGCAAGGAGCCAGGGGGGAACACTGAAGCTTTCTTT; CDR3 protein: CASKEPGGNTEAFF
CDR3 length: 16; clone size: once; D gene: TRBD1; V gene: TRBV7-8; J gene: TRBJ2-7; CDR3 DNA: TGTGCCAGCAGCTCAAACTTGAGGGGGCTATTGGACGAGCAGTACTTC; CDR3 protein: CASSSNLRGLLDEQYF
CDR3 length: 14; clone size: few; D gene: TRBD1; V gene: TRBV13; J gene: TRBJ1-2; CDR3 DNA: TGTGCCAGCAGCCAAGGGACAGGGGGCTATGGCTACACCTTC; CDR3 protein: CASSQGTGGYGYTF
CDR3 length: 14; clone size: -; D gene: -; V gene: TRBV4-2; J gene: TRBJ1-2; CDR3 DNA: TGTGCCAGCAGCCAAGAGGCCATCCCCCAGGGCTACACCTTC; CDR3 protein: CASSQEAIPQGYTF
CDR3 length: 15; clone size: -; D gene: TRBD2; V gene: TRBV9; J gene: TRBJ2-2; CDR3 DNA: TGTGCCAGCAGCGTAGCTAGCGGGGAAACCGGGGAGCTGTTTTTT; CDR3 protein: CASSVASGETGELFF
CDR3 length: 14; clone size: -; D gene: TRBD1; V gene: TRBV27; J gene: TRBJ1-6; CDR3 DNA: TGTGCCAGCAGTTTCGCAGGGGGTTTGTCACCCCTCCACTTT; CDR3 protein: CASSFAGGLSPLHF
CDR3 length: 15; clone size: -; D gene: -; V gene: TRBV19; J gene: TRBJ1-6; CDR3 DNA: TGTGCCAGTAGTATAGGTCCGCAGAAGAATTCACCCCTCCACTTT; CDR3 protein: CASSIGPQKNSPLHF
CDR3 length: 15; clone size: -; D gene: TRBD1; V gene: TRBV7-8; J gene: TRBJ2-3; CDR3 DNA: TGTGCCAGCAGCTTCGGGACAGGGAGTGCAGATACGCAGTATTTT; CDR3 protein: CASSFGTGSADTQYF
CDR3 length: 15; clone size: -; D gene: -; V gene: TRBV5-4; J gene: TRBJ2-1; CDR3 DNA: TGTGCCAGCAGCTTAGGGGCGGGGGCGTACAATGAGCAGTTCTTC; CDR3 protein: CASSLGAGAYNEQFF
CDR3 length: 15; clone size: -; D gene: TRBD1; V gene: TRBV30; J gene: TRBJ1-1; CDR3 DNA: TGTGCCTGGAGTGATCACAGGGGAGTGAACACTGAAGCTTTCTTT; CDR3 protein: CAWSDHRGVNTEAFF
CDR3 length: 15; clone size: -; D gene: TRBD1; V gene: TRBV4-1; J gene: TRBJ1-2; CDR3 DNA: TGCGCCAGCAGCGAAGGGACAGGGGAGTTCTATGGCTACACCTTC; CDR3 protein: CASSEGTGEFYGYTF
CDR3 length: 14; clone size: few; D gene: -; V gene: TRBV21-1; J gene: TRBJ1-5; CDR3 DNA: TGTGCCAGCCGGGGAGGACGGACCGATCAGCCCCAGCATTTT; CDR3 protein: CASRGGRTDQPQHF
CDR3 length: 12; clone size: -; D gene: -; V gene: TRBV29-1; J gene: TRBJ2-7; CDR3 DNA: TGCAGCGCCGGAGGACGGGGTTACGAGCAGTACTTC; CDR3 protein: CSAGGRGYEQYF
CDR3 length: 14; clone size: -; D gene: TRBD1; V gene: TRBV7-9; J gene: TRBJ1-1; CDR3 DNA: TGTGCCAGCAGCTTTGGACAGGGAAACACTGAAGCTTTCTTT; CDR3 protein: CASSFGQGNTEAFF
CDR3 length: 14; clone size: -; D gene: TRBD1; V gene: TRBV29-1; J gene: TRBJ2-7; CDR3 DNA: TGCAGCGCCTCAAGGGGGACAGGGTTCTACGAGCAGTACTTC; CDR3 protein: CSASRGTGFYEQYF
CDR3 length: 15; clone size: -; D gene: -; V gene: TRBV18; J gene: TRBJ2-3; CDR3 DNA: TGTGCCAGCTCACCGTCGGACAGTTGGACAGATACGCAGTATTTT; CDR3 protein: CASSPSDSWTDTQYF
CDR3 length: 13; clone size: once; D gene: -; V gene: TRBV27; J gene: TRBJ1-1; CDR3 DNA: TGTGCCAGCAGCCCGAGGGTGTGGACTGAAGCTTTCTTT; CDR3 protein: CASSPRVWTEAFF
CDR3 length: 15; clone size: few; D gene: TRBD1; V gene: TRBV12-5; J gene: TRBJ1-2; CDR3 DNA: TGTGCTAGTGGTTTGGGGACTACGGACAGGCACGGCTACACCTTC; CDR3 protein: CASGLGTTDRHGYTF
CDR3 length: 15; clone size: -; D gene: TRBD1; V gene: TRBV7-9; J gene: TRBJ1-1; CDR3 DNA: TGTGCCAGCAGCACCACAGGGGGCGAAGGGACTGAAGCTTTCTTT; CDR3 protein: CASSTTGGEGTEAFF
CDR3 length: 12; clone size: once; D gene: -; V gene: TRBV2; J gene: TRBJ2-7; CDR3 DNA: TGTGCCACCCGGACAGTTACCTACGAGCAGTACTTC; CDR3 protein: CATRTVTYEQYF
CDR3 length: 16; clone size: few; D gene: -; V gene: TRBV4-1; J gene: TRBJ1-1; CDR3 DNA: TGCGCCAGCAGCCAAGCGTTCGGGGGTGCGAGCACTGAAGCTTTCTTT; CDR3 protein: CASSQAFGGASTEAFF
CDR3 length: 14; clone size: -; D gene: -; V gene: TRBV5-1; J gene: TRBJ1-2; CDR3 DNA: TGCGCCAGCAGCCCCCAGGACAGCTTAGATGGCTACACCTTC; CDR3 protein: CASSPQDSLDGYTF
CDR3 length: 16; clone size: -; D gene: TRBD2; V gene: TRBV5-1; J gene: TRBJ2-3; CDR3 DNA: TGCGCCAGCAGCTCGGGACTAGCGGGGGCCACAGATACGCAGTATTTT; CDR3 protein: CASSSGLAGATDTQYF
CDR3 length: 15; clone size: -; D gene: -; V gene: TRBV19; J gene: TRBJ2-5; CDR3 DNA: TGTGCCAGTAGGACTCAAGAAGGAGGGGTAGAGACCCAGTACTTC; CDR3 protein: CASRTQEGGVETQYF
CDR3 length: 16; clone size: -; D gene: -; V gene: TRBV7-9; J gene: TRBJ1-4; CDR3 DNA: TGTGCCAGCAGCTTAATCCCCGCAGGGCCTAATGAAAAACTGTTTTTT; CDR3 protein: CASSLIPAGPNEKLFF
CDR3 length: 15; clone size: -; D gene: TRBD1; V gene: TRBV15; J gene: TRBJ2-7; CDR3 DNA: TGTGCCACCAGCAGACTCCGGGACAGCAGCTACGAGCAGTACTTC; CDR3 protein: CATSRLRDSSYEQYF
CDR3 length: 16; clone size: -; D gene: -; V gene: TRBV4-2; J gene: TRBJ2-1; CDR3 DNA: TGTGCCAGCAGCCAAGAATTGAGACCAGGGAGGAATGAGCAGTTCTTC; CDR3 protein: CASSQELRPGRNEQFF